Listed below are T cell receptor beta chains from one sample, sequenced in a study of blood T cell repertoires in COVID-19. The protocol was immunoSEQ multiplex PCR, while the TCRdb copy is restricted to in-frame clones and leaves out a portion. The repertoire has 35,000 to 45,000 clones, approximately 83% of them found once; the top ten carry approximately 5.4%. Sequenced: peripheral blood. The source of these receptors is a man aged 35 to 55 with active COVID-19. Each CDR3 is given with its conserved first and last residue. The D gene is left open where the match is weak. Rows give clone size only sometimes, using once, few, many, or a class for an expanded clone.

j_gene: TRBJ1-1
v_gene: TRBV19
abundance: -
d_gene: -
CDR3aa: CASSISGRTEAFF
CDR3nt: TGTGCCAGTAGTATCAGCGGTAGGACTGAAGCTTTCTTT

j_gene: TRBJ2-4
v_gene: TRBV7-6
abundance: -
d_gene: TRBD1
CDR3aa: CASSLSTGQGIPLAKNIQYF
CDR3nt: TGTGCCAGCAGCTTATCAACGGGACAGGGTATACCTCTAGCCAAAAACATTCAGTACTTC

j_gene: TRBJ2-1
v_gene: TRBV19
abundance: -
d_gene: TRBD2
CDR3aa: CASSMTATSGLNEQFF
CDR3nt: TGTGCCAGTAGTATGACGGCGACTAGCGGTCTTAATGAGCAGTTCTTC

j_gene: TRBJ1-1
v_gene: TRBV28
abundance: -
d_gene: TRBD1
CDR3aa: CASSLGGLALNTEAFF
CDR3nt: TGTGCCAGCAGCCTAGGGGGCTTGGCGTTGAACACTGAAGCTTTCTTT

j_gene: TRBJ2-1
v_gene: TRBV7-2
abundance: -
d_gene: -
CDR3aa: CASSLGLYNEQFF
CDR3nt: TGTGCCAGCAGCTTGGGGCTCTACAATGAGCAGTTCTTC

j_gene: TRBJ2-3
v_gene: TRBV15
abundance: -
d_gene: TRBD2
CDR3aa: CATSRVAGGSTDTQYF
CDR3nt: TGTGCCACCAGCAGAGTCGCGGGAGGGAGCACAGATACGCAGTATTTT

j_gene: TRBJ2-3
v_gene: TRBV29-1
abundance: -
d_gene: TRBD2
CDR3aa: CSVEIAGVGTDTQYF
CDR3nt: TGCAGCGTTGAAATAGCGGGAGTTGGCACAGATACGCAGTATTTT

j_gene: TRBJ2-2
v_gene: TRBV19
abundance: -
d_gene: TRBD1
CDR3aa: CASNSGQGDTGELFF
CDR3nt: TGTGCCAGTAACTCGGGACAGGGCGACACCGGGGAGCTGTTTTTT

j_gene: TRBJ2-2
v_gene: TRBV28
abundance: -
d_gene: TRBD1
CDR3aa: CASSFTSYRGGELFF
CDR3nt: TGTGCCAGCAGTTTTACCTCATACAGGGGCGGGGAGCTGTTTTTT

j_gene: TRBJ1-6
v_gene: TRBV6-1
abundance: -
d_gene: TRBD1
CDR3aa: CASSVWGLGQYNSPLHF
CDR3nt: TGTGCCAGCAGTGTTTGGGGGCTGGGACAGTATAATTCACCCCTCCACTTT

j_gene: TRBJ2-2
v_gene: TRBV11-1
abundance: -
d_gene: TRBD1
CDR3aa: CASSAGTGRGTGELFF
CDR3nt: TGTGCCAGCAGCGCCGGGACAGGGCGGGGCACCGGGGAGCTGTTTTTT

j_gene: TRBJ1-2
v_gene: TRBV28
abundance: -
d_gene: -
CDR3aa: CASSFSLTTQRTYGYTF
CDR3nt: TGTGCCAGCAGTTTCTCCCTTACGACCCAGCGAACGTATGGCTACACCTTC

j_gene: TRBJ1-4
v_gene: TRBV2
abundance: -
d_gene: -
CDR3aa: CASSMTVNEKLFF
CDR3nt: TGTGCCAGCAGTATGACAGTTAATGAAAAACTGTTTTTT

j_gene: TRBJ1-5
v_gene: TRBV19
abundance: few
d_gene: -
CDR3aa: CASSNSYQPQHF
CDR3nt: TGTGCCAGTAGTAACTCCTATCAGCCCCAGCATTTT

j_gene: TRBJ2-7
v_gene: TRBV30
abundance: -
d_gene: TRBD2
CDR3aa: CAWSREREDYEQYF
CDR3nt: TGTGCCTGGAGTAGGGAGCGGGAGGACTACGAGCAGTACTTC

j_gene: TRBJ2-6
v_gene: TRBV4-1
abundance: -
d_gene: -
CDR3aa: CASSLPVSGANVLTF
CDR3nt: TGCGCCAGCAGCCTACCAGTCTCTGGGGCCAACGTCCTGACTTTC

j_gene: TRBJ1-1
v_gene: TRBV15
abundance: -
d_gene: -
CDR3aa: CATSRDSHPVTEAFF
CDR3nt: TGTGCCACCAGCAGAGATAGCCATCCGGTTACTGAAGCTTTCTTT

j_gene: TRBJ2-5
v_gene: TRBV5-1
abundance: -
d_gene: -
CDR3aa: CASSWAGTAQETQYF
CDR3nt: TGCGCCAGCAGCTGGGCGGGCACAGCCCAAGAGACCCAGTACTTC

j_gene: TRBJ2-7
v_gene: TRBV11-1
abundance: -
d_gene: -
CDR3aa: CASSLVRGYEQYF
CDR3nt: TGTGCCAGCAGCTTAGTACGGGGCTACGAGCAGTACTTC

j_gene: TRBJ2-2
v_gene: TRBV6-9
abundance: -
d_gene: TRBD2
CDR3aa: CARSGQEPWTSPDTGELFF
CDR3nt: TGTGCCAGGTCAGGGCAGGAGCCCTGGACTAGCCCGGACACCGGGGAGCTGTTTTTT

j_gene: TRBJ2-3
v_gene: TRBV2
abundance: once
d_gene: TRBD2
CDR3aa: CASCRGSSGSAPDTQYF
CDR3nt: TGTGCCAGCTGCAGGGGGTCTAGCGGGAGTGCCCCAGATACGCAGTATTTT

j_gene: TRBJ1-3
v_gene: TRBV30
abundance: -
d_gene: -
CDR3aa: CAWGYSGNTIYF
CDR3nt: TGTGCCTGGGGCTACTCTGGAAACACCATATATTTT

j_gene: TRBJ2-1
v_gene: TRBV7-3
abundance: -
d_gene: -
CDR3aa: CASSYLFDRGGDEQFF
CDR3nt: TGTGCCAGCAGCTACCTTTTCGACAGGGGAGGGGATGAGCAGTTCTTC

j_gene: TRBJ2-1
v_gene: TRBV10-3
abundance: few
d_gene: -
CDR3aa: CAISETREGNEQFF
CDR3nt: TGTGCCATCAGTGAGACTAGAGAGGGCAATGAGCAGTTCTTC

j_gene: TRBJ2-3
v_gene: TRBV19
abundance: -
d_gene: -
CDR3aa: CASSSYSTDTQYF
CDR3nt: TGTGCCAGTAGTTCTTACTCAACAGATACGCAGTATTTT

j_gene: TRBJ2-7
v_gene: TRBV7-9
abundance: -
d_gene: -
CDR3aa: CASSFGTPYSYEQYF
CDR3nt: TGTGCCAGCAGTTTCGGGACACCGTACTCCTACGAGCAGTACTTC

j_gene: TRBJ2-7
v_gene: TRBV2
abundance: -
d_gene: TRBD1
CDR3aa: CASSPGGVRYEQYF
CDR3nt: TGTGCCAGCAGCCCAGGGGGCGTACGCTACGAGCAGTACTTC

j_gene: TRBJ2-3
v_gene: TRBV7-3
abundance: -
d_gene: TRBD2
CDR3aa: CASSLKSGSSADTQYF
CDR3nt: TGTGCCAGCAGCTTAAAGAGCGGGAGTTCGGCAGATACGCAGTATTTT

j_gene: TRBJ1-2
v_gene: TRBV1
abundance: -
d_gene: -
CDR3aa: CTSSQEDRDYGYTF
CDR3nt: TGCACCAGCAGCCAAGAAGACAGGGACTATGGCTACACCTTC

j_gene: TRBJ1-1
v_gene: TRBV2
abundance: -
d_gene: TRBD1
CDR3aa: CASSETGGRRNTEAFF
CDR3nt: TGTGCCAGCAGTGAGACAGGGGGCAGAAGGAACACTGAAGCTTTCTTT

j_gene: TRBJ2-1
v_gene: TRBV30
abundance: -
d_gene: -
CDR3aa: CAWSVGQGNNEQFF
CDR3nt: TGTGCCTGGAGTGTAGGCCAGGGGAACAATGAGCAGTTCTTC

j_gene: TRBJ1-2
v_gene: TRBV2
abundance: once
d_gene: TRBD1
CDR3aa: CASSAMTGSYGYTF
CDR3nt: TGTGCCAGCAGCGCCATGACAGGGTCGTATGGCTACACCTTC

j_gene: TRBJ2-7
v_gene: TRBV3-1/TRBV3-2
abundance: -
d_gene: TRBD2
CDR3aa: CASSPGSGRDYEQYF
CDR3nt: TGTGCCAGCAGCCCGGGGAGCGGGAGGGACTACGAGCAGTACTTC

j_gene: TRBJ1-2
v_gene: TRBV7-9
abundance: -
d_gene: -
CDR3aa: CASSLSLREGYTF
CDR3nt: TGTGCCAGCAGCTTAAGTTTGAGGGAAGGCTACACCTTC

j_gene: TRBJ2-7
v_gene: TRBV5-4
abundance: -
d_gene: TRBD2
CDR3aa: CASSRGLAGVGEQYF
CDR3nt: TGTGCCAGCAGCCGGGGACTAGCGGGAGTGGGGGAGCAGTACTTC

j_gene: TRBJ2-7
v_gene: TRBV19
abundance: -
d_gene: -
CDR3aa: CASSIFTDSRGPYEQYF
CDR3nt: TGTGCCAGTAGTATTTTCACCGACTCCCGCGGCCCCTACGAGCAGTACTTC

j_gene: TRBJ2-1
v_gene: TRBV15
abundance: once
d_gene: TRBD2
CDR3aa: CATSSLAGVYNEQFF
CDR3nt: TGTGCCACCAGCAGTTTAGCGGGAGTATACAATGAGCAGTTCTTC

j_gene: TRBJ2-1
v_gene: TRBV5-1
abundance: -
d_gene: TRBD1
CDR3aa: CASSSGTGGVLNEQFF
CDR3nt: TGCGCCAGCAGCTCTGGGACAGGAGGGGTTTTGAATGAGCAGTTCTTC

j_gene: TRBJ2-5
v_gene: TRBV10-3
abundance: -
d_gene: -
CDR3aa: CAIAVRQETQYF
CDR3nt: TGTGCCATCGCGGTCCGACAAGAGACCCAGTACTTC

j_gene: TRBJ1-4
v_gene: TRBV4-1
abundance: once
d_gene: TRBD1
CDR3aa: CASSQGTQGGTGIFNEKLFF
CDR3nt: TGCGCCAGCAGCCAAGGGACCCAGGGAGGGACAGGAATCTTTAATGAAAAACTGTTTTTT

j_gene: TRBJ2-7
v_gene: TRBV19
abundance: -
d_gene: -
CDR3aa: CASSTRRSEQYF
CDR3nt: TGTGCCAGTAGTACCCGGCGGTCCGAGCAGTACTTC

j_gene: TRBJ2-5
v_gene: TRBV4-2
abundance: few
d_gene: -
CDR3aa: CASSQVLLGGGHEETQYF
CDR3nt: TGTGCCAGCAGCCAAGTTCTTTTGGGAGGGGGACACGAAGAGACCCAGTACTTC

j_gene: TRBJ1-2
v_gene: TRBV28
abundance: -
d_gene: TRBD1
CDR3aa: CASSIGDRALSILNYGYTF
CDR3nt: TGTGCCAGCAGTATAGGGGACAGGGCGCTCTCAATACTTAACTATGGCTACACCTTC

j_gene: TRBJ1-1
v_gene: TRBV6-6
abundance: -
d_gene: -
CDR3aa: CASRPFQEGEAFF
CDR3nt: TGTGCCAGCAGGCCTTTCCAGGAGGGCGAAGCTTTCTTT

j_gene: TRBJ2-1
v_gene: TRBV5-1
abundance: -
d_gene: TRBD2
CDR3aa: CASSLASGSTNQFF
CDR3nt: TGCGCCAGCAGCTTGGCTAGCGGGAGTACTAATCAGTTCTTC

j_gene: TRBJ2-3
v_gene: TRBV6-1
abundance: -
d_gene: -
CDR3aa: CASSEAGAVGDTQYF
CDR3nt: TGTGCCAGCAGTGAAGCGGGAGCCGTCGGAGATACGCAGTATTTT

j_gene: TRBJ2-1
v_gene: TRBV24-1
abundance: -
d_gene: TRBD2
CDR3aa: CATSDYTGTRLCHEQFF
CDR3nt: TGTGCCACCAGTGATTATACCGGGACTAGATTGTGTCATGAGCAGTTCTTC

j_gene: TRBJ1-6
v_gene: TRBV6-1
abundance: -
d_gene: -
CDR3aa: CASSEVGGRSYNSPLHF
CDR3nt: TGTGCCAGCAGTGAAGTGGGGGGACGCTCCTATAATTCACCCCTCCACTTT

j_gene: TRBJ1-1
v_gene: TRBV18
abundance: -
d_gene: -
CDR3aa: CASSPQQKNTEAFF
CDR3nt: TGTGCCAGCTCACCGCAACAAAAGAACACTGAAGCTTTCTTT

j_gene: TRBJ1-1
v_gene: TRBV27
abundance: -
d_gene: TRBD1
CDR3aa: CASSLRDRVTEAFF
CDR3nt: TGTGCCAGCAGTTTACGGGACAGGGTCACTGAAGCTTTCTTT

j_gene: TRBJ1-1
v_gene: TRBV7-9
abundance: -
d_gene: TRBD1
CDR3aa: CASSLPSTGERGTEAFF
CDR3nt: TGTGCCAGCAGCTTACCCTCGACAGGGGAGAGAGGCACTGAAGCTTTCTTT

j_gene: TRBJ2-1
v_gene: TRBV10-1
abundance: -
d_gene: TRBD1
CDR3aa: CASSESGRGRAPGQFF
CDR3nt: TGCGCCAGCAGTGAGTCGGGCAGGGGGCGCGCCCCTGGGCAGTTCTTC

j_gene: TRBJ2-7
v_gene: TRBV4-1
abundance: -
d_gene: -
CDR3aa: CASSQDRPSSGYEQYF
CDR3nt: TGCGCCAGCAGCCAAGATCGGCCTAGCAGCGGATACGAGCAGTACTTC

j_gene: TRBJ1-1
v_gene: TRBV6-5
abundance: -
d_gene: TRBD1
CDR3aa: CASSTRTGGYTEAFF
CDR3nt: TGTGCCAGCAGTACCAGGACAGGGGGCTACACTGAAGCTTTCTTT

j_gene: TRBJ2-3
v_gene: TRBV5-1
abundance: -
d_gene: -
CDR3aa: CASSLEARTDTQYF
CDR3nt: TGCGCCAGCAGCTTGGAAGCCCGCACAGATACGCAGTATTTT

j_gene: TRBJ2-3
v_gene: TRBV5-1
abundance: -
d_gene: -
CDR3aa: CASSLQGDTQYF
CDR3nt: TGCGCCAGCAGCTTACAGGGTGATACGCAGTATTTT

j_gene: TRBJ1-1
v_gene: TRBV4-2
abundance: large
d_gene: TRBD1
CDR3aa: CASSPKTGGPGEAFF
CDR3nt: TGTGCCAGCAGCCCTAAGACAGGGGGGCCAGGTGAAGCTTTCTTT

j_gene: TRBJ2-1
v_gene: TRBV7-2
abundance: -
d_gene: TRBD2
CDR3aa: CASSLGLAGGYDEQFF
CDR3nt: TGTGCCAGCAGCTTAGGACTAGCGGGAGGTTACGATGAGCAGTTCTTC